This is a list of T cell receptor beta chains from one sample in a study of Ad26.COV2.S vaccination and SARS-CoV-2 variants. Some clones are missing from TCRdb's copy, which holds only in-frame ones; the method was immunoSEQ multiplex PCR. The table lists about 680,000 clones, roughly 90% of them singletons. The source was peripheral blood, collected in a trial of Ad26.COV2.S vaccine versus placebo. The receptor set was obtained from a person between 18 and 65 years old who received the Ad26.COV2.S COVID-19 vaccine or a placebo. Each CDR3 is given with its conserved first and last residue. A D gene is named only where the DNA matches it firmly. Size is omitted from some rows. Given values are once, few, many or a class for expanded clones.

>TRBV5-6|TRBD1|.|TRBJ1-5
CASSLAGQGNQPQHF
TGTGCCAGCAGCTTGGCTGGACAGGGCAATCAGCCCCAGCATTTT
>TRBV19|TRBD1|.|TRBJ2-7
CASGDRGYEQYF
TGTGCCAGCGGGGACAGGGGGTACGAGCAGTACTTC
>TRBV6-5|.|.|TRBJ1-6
CASRAEYDSPLHF
TGTGCCAGCAGGGCGGAGTATGATTCACCCCTCCACTTT
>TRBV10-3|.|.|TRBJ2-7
CAISQGSYEQYF
TGTGCCATCAGCCAGGGTTCCTACGAGCAGTACTTC
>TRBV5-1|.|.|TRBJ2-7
CASSLPGPLGEQYF
TGCGCCAGCAGCCTACCTGGCCCGTTGGGCGAGCAGTACTTC
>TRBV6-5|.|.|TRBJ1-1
CASSYPIGLNTEAFF
TGTGCCAGCAGTTACCCCATAGGCCTGAACACTGAAGCTTTCTTT
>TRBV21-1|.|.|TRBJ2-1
CASSTGKDEQFF
TGTGCCAGCAGCACGGGAAAGGATGAGCAGTTCTTC
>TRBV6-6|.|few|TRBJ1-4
CASSYGQPEKLFF
TGTGCCAGCAGTTACGGACAGCCTGAAAAACTGTTTTTT
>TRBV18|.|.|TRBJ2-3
CASSPLRQDTQYF
TGTGCCAGCTCACCACTGCGGCAAGATACGCAGTATTTT
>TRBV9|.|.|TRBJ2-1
CASSVSVIVNEQFF
TGTGCCAGCAGCGTTTCGGTAATTGTCAATGAGCAGTTCTTC
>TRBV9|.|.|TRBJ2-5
CASSRTQETQYF
TGTGCCAGCAGTCGCACCCAAGAGACCCAGTACTTC
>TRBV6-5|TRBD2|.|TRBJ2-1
CASSSSGGEQFF
TGTGCCAGCAGTTCCTCGGGGGGTGAGCAGTTCTTC
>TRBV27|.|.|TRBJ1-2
CASRSVGRYYGYTF
TGTGCCAGCAGATCGGTGGGGCGCTACTATGGCTACACCTTC
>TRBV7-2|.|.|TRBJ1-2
CASSYTATQGGGYTF
TGTGCCAGCAGCTACACCGCCACACAGGGCGGTGGCTACACCTTC
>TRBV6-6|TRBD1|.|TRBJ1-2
CASSINPGQGYGYTF
TGTGCCAGCAGTATTAACCCGGGACAGGGATATGGCTACACCTTC
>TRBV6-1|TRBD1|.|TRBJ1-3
CASSERTGGTTGNTIYF
TGTGCCAGCAGTGAGAGAACAGGGGGTACGACTGGAAACACCATATATTTT
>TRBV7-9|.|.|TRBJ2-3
CASSLVPGPVGGSQYF
TGTGCCAGCAGCTTAGTCCCGGGACCCGTCGGGGGTTCGCAGTATTTT
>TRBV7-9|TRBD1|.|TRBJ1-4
CASSRTGNEKLFF
TGTGCCAGCAGCCGGACAGGGAATGAAAAACTGTTTTTT
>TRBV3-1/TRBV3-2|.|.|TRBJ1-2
CASSQVGDGAPYTF
TGTGCCAGCAGCCAAGTCGGGGATGGCGCACCCTACACCTTC
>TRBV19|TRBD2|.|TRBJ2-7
CASSIGLAVAYEQYF
TGTGCCAGTAGTATCGGACTAGCGGTGGCCTACGAGCAGTACTTC
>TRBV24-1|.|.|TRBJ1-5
CATSGPGDSNQPQHF
TGTGCCACCAGTGGCCCAGGAGATAGCAATCAGCCCCAGCATTTT
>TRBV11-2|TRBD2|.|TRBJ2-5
CASSPTLAGLETQYF
TGTGCCAGCAGCCCGACCCTAGCGGGGCTAGAGACCCAGTACTTC
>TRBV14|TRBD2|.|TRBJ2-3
CASSQDRGLAGATDTQYF
TGTGCCAGCAGCCAAGATCGGGGACTAGCGGGAGCTACAGATACGCAGTATTTT
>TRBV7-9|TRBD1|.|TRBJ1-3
CASSPTGAGNTIYF
TGTGCCAGCAGCCCGACAGGGGCTGGAAACACCATATATTTT
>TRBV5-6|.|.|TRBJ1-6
CASSGVNYNSPLHF
TGTGCCAGCAGCGGCGTAAACTATAATTCACCCCTCCACTTT
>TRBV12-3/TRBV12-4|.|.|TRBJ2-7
CASSFGISYEQYF
TGTGCCAGCAGTTTCGGCATCTCCTACGAGCAGTACTTC
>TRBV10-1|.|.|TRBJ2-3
CASSAPGLSTDTQYF
TGCGCCAGCAGTGCCCCGGGGCTTAGCACAGATACGCAGTATTTT
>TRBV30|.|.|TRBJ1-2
CAWSVPPHDYGYTF
TGTGCCTGGAGTGTACCGCCTCACGACTATGGCTACACCTTC
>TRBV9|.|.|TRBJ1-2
CASSVVAGYGYTF
TGTGCCAGCAGCGTAGTGGCAGGATATGGCTACACCTTC
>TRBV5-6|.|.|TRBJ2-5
CASSPDPSMAQYF
TGTGCCAGCAGCCCGGACCCTTCGATGGCCCAGTACTTC
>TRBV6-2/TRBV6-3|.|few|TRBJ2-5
CASTPPQGHQETQYF
TGTGCCAGCACCCCTCCGCAGGGGCACCAAGAGACCCAGTACTTC
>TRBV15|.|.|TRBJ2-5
CATSRDSRGETQYF
TGTGCCACCAGCAGAGATAGCAGGGGTGAGACCCAGTACTTC
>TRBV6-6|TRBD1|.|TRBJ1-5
CASSYRQGAGQPQHF
TGTGCCAGCAGTTACAGGCAGGGGGCAGGACAGCCCCAGCATTTT
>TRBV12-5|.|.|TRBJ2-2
CASGLFTGELFF
TGTGCTAGTGGTCTGTTCACCGGGGAGCTGTTTTTT
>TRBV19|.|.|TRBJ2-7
CASSRAPGQSDEQYF
TGTGCCAGTAGTAGAGCTCCCGGTCAGTCCGACGAGCAGTACTTC
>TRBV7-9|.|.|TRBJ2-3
CASYPGAGLWYF
TGTGCCAGCTACCCGGGGGCTGGTTTGTGGTATTTT
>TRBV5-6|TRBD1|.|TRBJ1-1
CASSRDRGTEAFF
TGTGCCAGCAGCAGGGACAGGGGGACTGAAGCTTTCTTT
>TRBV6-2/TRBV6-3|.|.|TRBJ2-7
CASSRDGTRAYEQYF
TGTGCCAGCAGTAGGGATGGGACCAGGGCCTACGAGCAGTACTTC
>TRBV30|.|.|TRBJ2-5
CAWSRLVETQYF
TGTGCCTGGAGTAGACTAGTGGAGACCCAGTACTTC
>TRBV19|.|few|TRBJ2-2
CASPDPYTGELFF
TGTGCCAGCCCCGACCCATACACCGGGGAGCTGTTTTTT